This T cell receptor beta chain stems from a study of blood T cells in healthy people across ages. Alongside a J-beta primer mix, a sample-barcoded 5' primer served in a second PCR lasting about 6 to 12 cycles. TCRdb reanalysed the 5' RACE reads using MiXCR and keeps one entry per CDR3 protein. The table has about 970,000 distinct CDR3 sequences, roughly 51% seen once. From germline, CDR1 is SQVTM and CDR2 ANQGSEA. The CDR3 runs to 13 residues. Trimming at V came to 4 bases and at J to 8 bases, leaving 6 bases not matched to a gene. Sequenced: blood. This TCR derives from a woman between 55 and 75 years old in good health. The chain employs TRBV29-1 and TRBJ2-4; 9 bases line up with TRBD1. In nucleotides, the CDR3 is TGCAGCGTTGGAGGGGACAGGGTGGACATTCAGTACTTC. This codes for CSVGGDRVDIQYF.